The 8 T cell receptor beta chains below come from one sample, sequenced in a study of cytomegalovirus exposure and HLA in healthy donors. A multiplex PCR was run with 60 Vbeta primers and 13 Jbeta primers. Clones were sequenced by immunoSEQ multiplex PCR, and TCRdb holds only the in-frame ones, with some missing. There are 110,000 to 150,000 clones in the sample; roughly 70% occur only once, and 2.1% lies in the top ten. Sequencing was carried out using PBMCs. Every receptor here comes from an older woman in good health and CMV-seropositive.

The chain recombines TRBV7-9 with TRBJ1-2, with 8 bases identical to TRBD1. The CDR3 spans 17 residues. Germline V CDR1 and CDR2: SEHNR, FQNEAQ (reference sequence). With 1 base clipped from V and 4 bases from J, the junction kept 11 bases outside the gene matches. In DNA, the CDR3 is TGTGCCAGCAGCTTAGGACTTGTTGACAGGGGAATCTATGGCTACACCTTC. This gives the protein CASSLGLVDRGIYGYTF. Looking up the rest from reference TRBV7-9 and TRBJ1-2 gives the full variable domain: DTGVSQNPRHKITKRGQNVTFRCDPISEHNRLYWYRQTLGQGPEFLTYFQNEAQLEKSRLLSDRFSAERPKGSFSTLEIQRTEQGDSAMYLCASSLGLVDRGIYGYTFGSGTRLTVV.

This clone was counted a few times. This chain connects TRBV6-1 to TRBJ2-3; possibly TRBD2 for D (7 bases). The CDR3 loop spans 15 amino acids. V dropped 6 bases and J dropped 2 bases, with 15 bases sitting between them. Germline loops: CDR1 MNHNS, CDR2 SASEGT. The CDR3 DNA reads TGTGCCAGCAGGTCTGGGGGGGCGCCCACAGATACGCAGTATTTT. Encoded protein: CASRSGGAPTDTQYF.

This clone was recorded once. V is TRBV30 and J is TRBJ1-1; D is unclear. The germline V gene encodes CDR1 GTSNPN and CDR2 SVGIG (reference sequence). The CDR3 sequence is 13 residues long. Trimming left V 1 base short and J 3 bases short, with 9 bases between. The CDR3 DNA follows: TGTGCCTGGAGTGGGCAGAAACACACTGAAGCTTTCTTT. Translation: CAWSGQKHTEAFF.

The rearrangement joins TRBV19 to TRBJ2-1; 10 bases are shared with TRBD2. Per the germline V gene, CDR1 is LNHDA and CDR2 is SQIVND (reference sequence). CDR3 length equals 16 residues. V gave up 4 bases and J gave up 0 bases; unmatched junction bases: 3. This chain's CDR3 is CASSRGLASSYNEQFF. Here the CDR3 DNA reads TGTGCCAGTAGTAGGGGACTAGCGAGCTCCTACAATGAGCAGTTCTTC.

The chain links TRBV7-3 to TRBJ2-3, with D perhaps TRBD2 (6 bases). V was cut by 6 bases and J by 4 bases, with 23 bases left in between. Germline CDR1 is SGHTA and CDR2 is FQGTGA. This CDR3 has 17 amino acids. The CDR3 DNA follows: TGTGCCAGCAGGCTGGGGACCTCGCGGGGACGCTCAGATACGCAGTATTTT. This codes for CASRLGTSRGRSDTQYF.

The V call is TRBV19, the J call TRBJ2-7, with TRBD2 identical over 12 bases. V lost 7 bases, J lost 0 bases, and 4 bases stayed unmatched. Germline loops: CDR1 LNHDA, CDR2 SQIVND (reference sequence). CDR3 size: 15 residues. The CDR3 bases are TGTGCCAGTACACGGACTAGCGGGGACTCCTACGAGCAGTACTTC. Its translation is CASTRTSGDSYEQYF.

The genes are TRBV14 and TRBJ1-3; D remains ambiguous. The V gene lost 0 bases and the J gene lost 0 bases, with 9 bases spanning the gap. This CDR3 spans 16 amino acids. CDR1 is SGHDN and CDR2 is FVKESK in the germline V gene. CDR3 sequence reads: CASSQDLRYSGNTIYF. The CDR3 bases are TGTGCCAGCAGCCAAGATTTGAGATACTCTGGAAACACCATATATTTT.

The V gene is TRBV9, the J gene TRBJ2-3; possibly TRBD2 for D (5 bases). The V gene's germline CDR1 is SGDLS and CDR2 YYNGEE. The CDR3 contains 15 residues. Trimming cost V 4 bases and J 0 bases, with 12 bases left between them. CDR3 DNA sequence: TGTGCCAGCAGCCCCCACAGCGGAAGCACAGATACGCAGTATTTT. This sequence encodes CASSPHSGSTDTQYF. The full variable domain, in which reference TRBV9 and TRBJ2-3 provide the parts outside the CDR3, is DSGVTQTPKHLITATGQRVTLRCSPRSGDLSVYWYQQSLDQGLQFLIQYYNGEERAKGNILERFSAQQFPDLHSELNLSSLELGDSALYFCASSPHSGSTDTQYFGPGTRLTVL.